This record covers a single T cell receptor (beta chain). The antigen is undetermined. The sample is drawn from a study of early T cells in non-severe SARS-CoV-2 infection. Study-level information: Sequenced material consisted of bulk RNA (from unsorted whole blood), and chains were unpaired. Study-wide results and limits: Anti-spike CD8 responses were favored by VDJdb matching, which missed private and CD4 specificities.

Unique molecular identifiers were added to individual cDNA molecules. TCRdb processed the 5' RACE reads anew with MiXCR; each CDR3 protein has one entry. The table lists around 55,000 distinct CDR3 sequences, roughly 12% of them singletons. The CDR3 is 15 residues long. CDR1 KGHDR and CDR2 SFDVKD come from the germline V gene. V lost 8 bases to trimming and J lost 3 bases, with 18 bases between them. The receptor was isolated from an adult who was a healthcare worker with PCR-confirmed SARS-CoV-2 infection or an uninfected control (not recorded which). The chain has TRBV24-1 and TRBJ2-5, with D possibly called TRBD1 or TRBD2 (5 bases each). Material for sequencing was whole blood. The CDR3 DNA reads TGTGCCACCAACAATCCGGGACGGTCTAAAGAGACCCAGTACTTC. Its protein product is CATNNPGRSKETQYF.